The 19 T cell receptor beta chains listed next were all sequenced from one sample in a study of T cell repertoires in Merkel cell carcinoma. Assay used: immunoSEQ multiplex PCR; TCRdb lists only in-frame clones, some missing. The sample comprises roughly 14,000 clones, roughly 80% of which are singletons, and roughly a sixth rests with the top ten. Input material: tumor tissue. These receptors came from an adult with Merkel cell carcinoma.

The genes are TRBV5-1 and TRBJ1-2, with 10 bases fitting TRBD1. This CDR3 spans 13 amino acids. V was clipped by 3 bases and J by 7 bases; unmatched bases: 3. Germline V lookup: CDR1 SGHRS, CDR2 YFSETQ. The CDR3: CASSSGTGAGYTF. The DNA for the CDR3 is TGCGCCAGCAGCTCCGGGACAGGGGCTGGCTACACCTTC.

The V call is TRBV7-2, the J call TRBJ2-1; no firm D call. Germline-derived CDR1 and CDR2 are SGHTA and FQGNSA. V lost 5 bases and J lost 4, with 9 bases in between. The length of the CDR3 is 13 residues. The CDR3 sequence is CASSPRAYNEQFF. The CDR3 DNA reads TGTGCCAGCAGCCCCCGGGCATACAATGAGCAGTTCTTC. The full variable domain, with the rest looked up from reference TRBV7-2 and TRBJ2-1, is GAGVSQSPSNKVTEKGKDVELRCDPISGHTALYWYRQSLGQGLEFLIYFQGNSAPDKSGLPSDRFSAERTGGSVSTLTIQRTQQEDSAVYLCASSPRAYNEQFFGPGTRLTVL.

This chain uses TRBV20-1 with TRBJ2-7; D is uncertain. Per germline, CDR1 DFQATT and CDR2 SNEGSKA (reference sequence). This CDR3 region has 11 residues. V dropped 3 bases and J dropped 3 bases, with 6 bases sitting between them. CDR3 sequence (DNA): TGCAGTGCTAGGGCCCTCTACGAGCAGTACTTC. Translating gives CSARALYEQYF.

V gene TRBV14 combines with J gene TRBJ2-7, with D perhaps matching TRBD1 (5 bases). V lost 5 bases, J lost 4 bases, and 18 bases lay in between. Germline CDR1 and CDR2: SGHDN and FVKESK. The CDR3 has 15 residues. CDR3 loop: CASSSIGRAPYEQYF. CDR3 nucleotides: TGTGCCAGCAGCTCCATCGGCAGGGCCCCGTACGAGCAGTACTTC. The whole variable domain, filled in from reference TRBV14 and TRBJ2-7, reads EAGVTQFPSHSVIEKGQTVTLRCDPISGHDNLYWYRRVMGKEIKFLLHFVKESKQDESGMPNNRFLAERTGGTYSTLKVQPAELEDSGVYFCASSSIGRAPYEQYFGPGTRLTVT.

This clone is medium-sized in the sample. The CDR3 nucleotides read TGTGCCAGCAGCTTAGTAGCGGGAGTATTCTCCTACGAGCAGTACTTC. Its protein is CASSLVAGVFSYEQYF. The V call is TRBV7-9, the J call TRBJ2-7; 9 bases are shared with TRBD2. Germline trimming cut 1 base from V and 0 bases from J; bases unmatched to any gene: 4. Germline V lookup: CDR1 SEHNR, CDR2 FQNEAQ (reference sequence). The CDR3 contains 16 residues.

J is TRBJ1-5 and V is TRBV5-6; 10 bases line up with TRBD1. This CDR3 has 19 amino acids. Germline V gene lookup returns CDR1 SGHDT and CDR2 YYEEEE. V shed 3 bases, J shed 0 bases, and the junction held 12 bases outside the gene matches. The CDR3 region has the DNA TGTGCCAGCAGCTCAAAGCCCGGGACAGGGGCCTATAGCAATCAGCCCCAGCATTTT. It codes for CASSSKPGTGAYSNQPQHF. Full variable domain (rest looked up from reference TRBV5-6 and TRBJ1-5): DAGVTQSPTHLIKTRGQQVTLRCSPKSGHDTVSWYQQALGQGPQFIFQYYEEEERQRGNFPDRFSGHQFPNYSSELNVNALLLGDSALYLCASSSKPGTGAYSNQPQHFGDGTRLSIL.

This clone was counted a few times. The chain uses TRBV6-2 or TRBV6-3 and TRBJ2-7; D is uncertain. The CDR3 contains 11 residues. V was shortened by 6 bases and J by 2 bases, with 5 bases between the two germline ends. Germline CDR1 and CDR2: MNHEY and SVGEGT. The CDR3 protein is CASSHTYEQYF. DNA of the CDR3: TGTGCCAGCAGCCATACCTACGAGCAGTACTTC.

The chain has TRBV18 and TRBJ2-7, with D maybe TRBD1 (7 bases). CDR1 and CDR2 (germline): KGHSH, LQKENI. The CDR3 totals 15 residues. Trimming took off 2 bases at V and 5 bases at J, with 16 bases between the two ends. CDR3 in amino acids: CASSPSSDRRDEQYF. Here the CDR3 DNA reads TGTGCCAGCTCACCAAGCTCGGACAGGAGGGACGAGCAGTACTTC.

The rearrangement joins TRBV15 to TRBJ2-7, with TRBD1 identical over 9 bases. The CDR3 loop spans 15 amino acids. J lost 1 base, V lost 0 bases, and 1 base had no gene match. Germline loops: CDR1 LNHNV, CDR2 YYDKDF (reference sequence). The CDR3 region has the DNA TGTGCCACCAGCAGAGACGACAGGGGGTCCTACGAGCAGTACTTC. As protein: CATSRDDRGSYEQYF.

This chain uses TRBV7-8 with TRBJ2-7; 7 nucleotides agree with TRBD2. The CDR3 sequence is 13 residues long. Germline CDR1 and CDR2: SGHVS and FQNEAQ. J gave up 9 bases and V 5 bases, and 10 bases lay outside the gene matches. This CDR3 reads CASSRPPSGWQYF. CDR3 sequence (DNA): TGTGCCAGCAGCCGACCCCCTAGCGGATGGCAGTACTTC.

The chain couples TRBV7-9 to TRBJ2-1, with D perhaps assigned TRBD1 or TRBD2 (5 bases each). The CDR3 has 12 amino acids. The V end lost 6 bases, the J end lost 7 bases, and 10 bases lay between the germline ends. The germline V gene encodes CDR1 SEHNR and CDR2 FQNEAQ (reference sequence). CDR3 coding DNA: TGTGCCAGCAGGGGGGTTACAAATGAGCAGTTCTTC. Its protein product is CASRGVTNEQFF.

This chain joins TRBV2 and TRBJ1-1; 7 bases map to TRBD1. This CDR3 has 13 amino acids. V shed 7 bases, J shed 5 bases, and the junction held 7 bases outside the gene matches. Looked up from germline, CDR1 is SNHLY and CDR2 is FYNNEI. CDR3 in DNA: TGTGCCAGCACCGAGGTACAGGGGACTGAAGCTTTCTTT. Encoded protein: CASTEVQGTEAFF.

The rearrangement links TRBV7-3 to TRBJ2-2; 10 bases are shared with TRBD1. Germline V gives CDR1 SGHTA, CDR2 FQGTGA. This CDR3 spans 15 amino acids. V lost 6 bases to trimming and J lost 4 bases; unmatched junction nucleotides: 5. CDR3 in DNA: TGTGCCAGCAGTTGGGACAGGGGTAGCACCGGGGAGCTGTTTTTT. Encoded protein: CASSWDRGSTGELFF.

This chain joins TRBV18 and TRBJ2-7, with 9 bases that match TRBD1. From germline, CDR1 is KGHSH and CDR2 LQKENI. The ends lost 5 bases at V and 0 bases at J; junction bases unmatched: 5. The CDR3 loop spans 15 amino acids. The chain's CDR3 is CASSTDRGNSYEQYF. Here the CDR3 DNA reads TGTGCCAGCTCAACGGACAGGGGTAACTCCTACGAGCAGTACTTC. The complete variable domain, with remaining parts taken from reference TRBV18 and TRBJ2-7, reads NAGVMQNPRHLVRRRGQEARLRCSPMKGHSHVYWYRQLPEEGLKFMVYLQKENIIDESGMPKERFSAEFPKEGPSILRIQQVVRGDSAAYFCASSTDRGNSYEQYFGPGTRLTVT.

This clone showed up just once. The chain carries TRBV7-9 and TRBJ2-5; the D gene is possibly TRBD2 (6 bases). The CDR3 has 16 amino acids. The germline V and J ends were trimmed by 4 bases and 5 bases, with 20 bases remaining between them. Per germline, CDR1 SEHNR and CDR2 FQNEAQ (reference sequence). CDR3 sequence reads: CASSSPRDFYGETQYF. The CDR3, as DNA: TGTGCCAGCAGCTCCCCCAGGGACTTTTACGGGGAGACCCAGTACTTC.

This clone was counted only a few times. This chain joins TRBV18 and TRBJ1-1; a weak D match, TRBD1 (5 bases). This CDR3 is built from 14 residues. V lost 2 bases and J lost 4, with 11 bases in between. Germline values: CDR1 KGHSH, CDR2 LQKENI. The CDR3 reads CASSPRGSGTEAFF. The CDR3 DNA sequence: TGTGCCAGCTCACCAAGGGGTTCGGGCACTGAAGCTTTCTTT.

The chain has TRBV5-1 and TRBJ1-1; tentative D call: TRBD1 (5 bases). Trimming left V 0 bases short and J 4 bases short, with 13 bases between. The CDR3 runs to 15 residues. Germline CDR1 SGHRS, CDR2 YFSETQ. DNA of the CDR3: TGCGCCAGCAGCTTGGAAAGTAGGGGAGGCACTGAAGCTTTCTTT. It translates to CASSLESRGGTEAFF.

CDR3 nucleotide sequence: TGTGCCAGCAGTCGCGTCCTGGGGGACACTGAAGCTTTCTTT. Protein product: CASSRVLGDTEAFF. The V call is TRBV7-9, the J call TRBJ1-1, with D possibly matching TRBD1 (5 bases). The CDR3 contains 14 residues. Trimming stripped 6 bases from V and 3 bases from J, with 14 bases between. CDR1 is SEHNR, CDR2 FQNEAQ, per germline (reference sequence).

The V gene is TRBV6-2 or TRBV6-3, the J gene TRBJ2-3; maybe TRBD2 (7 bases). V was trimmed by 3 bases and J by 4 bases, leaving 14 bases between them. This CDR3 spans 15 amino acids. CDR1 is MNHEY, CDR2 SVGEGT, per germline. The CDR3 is CASSYRGGPSDTQYF. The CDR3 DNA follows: TGTGCCAGCAGTTATCGCGGGGGCCCCTCAGATACGCAGTATTTT.